Described below is a single T cell receptor (beta chain) sequence and its context. The data were taken from a study of blood T cell repertoires in COVID-19. Per the authors' pipeline: Counts of nucleated cells, estimated from reference gene primer amplification, were obtained. Libraries were prepared by immunoSEQ multiplex PCR; TCRdb keeps only in-frame clonotypes and omits some of them. V and J calls and clone size come straight from that table; D and trimming were deduced from the DNA. The sample lists around 190,000 clones, under 90% occurring once. CDR3 length: 13 residues. Deletions cut 3 bases from V and 6 bases from J, with 9 bases between. Germline V CDR1 and CDR2: MNHNS, SASEGT.

This sequence joins TRBV6-1 and TRBJ1-5; D unresolved. The specimen was peripheral blood. The TCR was taken from a man in his sixties with acute or convalescent COVID-19. CDR3 in DNA: TGTGCCAGCAGTGATGAGAGATTTCAGCCCCAGCATTTT. Protein product: CASSDERFQPQHF.